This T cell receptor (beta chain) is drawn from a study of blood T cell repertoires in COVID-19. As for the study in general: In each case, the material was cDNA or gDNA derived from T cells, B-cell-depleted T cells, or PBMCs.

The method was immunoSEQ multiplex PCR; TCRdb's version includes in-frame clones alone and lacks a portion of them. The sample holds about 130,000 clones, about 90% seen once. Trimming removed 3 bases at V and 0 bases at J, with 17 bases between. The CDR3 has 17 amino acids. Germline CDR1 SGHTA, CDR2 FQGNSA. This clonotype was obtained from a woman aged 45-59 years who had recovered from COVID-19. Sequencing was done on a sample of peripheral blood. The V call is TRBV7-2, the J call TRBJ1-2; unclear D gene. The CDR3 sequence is CASSLVGPRRTNYGYTF. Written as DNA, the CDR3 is TGTGCCAGCAGCTTGGTGGGCCCACGCCGGACTAACTATGGCTACACCTTC.